Listed here is a single TCR beta chain. Per the germline V gene, CDR1 is LGHDT and CDR2 is YNNKEL (reference sequence). This CDR3 spans 15 amino acids. The J segment lost 1 base and the V segment lost 4 bases, leaving 3 bases of the junction unmatched. This sample is part of a study of blood T cell repertoires in COVID-19. Study summary: Samples taken during acute and convalescent COVID-19 were collected in the United States, Italy and Spain.

In the authors' workflow: Using reference gene primer amplification, nucleated cell counts were estimated. The repertoire was sequenced with immunoSEQ multiplex PCR; TCRdb's copy has only in-frame clones and lacks some. The D gene and trimming were derived from the DNA, and the V and J assignments and clone size from that table. The table has 90,000 to 120,000 clones, about 91% seen once. The chain employs TRBV3-1 (or the pseudogene TRBV3-2) and TRBJ1-1, with 10 positions matching TRBD1. The sequence derives from a man aged 50 to 60 with active or convalescent COVID-19. The sequenced material came from peripheral blood. The CDR3 reads CASSPRDRGNTEAFF. The CDR3 region has the DNA TGTGCCAGCAGCCCCCGGGACAGGGGGAACACTGAAGCTTTCTTT.